What follows are 25 T cell receptor beta chains derived from one specimen sequenced in a study of TIL therapy for anti-PD-1-resistant metastatic lung cancer. Sequencing used immunoSEQ v3. The data were produced by immunoSEQ multiplex PCR, yet TCRdb's version contains in-frame clones alone and is incomplete. In the table there are under 7,000 clones, 60% to 80% of which are singletons. Time point specified: pre-treatment sample, taken before nivolumab and TIL therapy. Pleural nodules or supraclavicular lymph nodes made up most of the excised metastases sampled. This sample comprised tumor tissue, obtained at baseline. These receptors were taken from a person aged 25 to 79 with non-small cell lung cancer.

V gene TRBV6-2 or TRBV6-3 combines with J gene TRBJ1-2; 7 bases are a match to TRBD1. The CDR3 length is 14 residues. CDR1 and CDR2 from the germline V gene are MNHEY and SVGEGT. The V and J ends lost 3 bases and 4 bases, in that order; junction bases with no gene match: 5. This chain's CDR3 is CASSYTGTAYGYTF. The CDR3 DNA is TGTGCCAGCAGTTATACCGGGACAGCCTATGGCTACACCTTC.

The table lists this clone with a few counts. The rearrangement links TRBV4-3 to TRBJ2-7, with D unresolved. Per germline, CDR1 LGHNA and CDR2 YSLEER. Between the trimmed V and J ends, which lost 0 bases and 3 bases, there was a span of 6 bases. This CDR3 is built from 13 residues. DNA of the CDR3: TGCGCCAGCAGCCAAGACCTAGGCTACGAGCAGTACTTC. Protein product: CASSQDLGYEQYF.

By share, this clone ranks as medium-sized. V is TRBV2 and J is TRBJ1-2; TRBD1 matches 7 bases. CDR3 length: 14 residues. The trim removed 5 bases at V and 5 bases at J, leaving 8 bases unmatched. The V gene's germline CDR1 is SNHLY and CDR2 FYNNEI. The CDR3 is CASSTTDRLYGYTF. The CDR3 DNA is TGTGCCAGCAGTACCACGGACAGGCTTTATGGCTACACCTTC.

This clone came up a few times. V usage is TRBV7-9 and J usage is TRBJ1-1, with D hard to call. In germline, CDR1 is SEHNR, CDR2 FQNEAQ (reference sequence). The CDR3 has 16 residues. The V end was cut by 1 base, the J end by 0 bases, with 12 bases between. CDR3 sequence: CASSLDPRVMNTEAFF. The CDR3 DNA reads as TGTGCCAGCAGCTTAGATCCGCGGGTAATGAACACTGAAGCTTTCTTT.

This clone appeared a few times. The chain is built from TRBV5-1 and TRBJ1-4; a possible D gene is TRBD1 (5 bases). V was cut by 0 bases and J by 6 bases, with 18 bases left in between. The CDR3 has 17 residues. CDR1 is SGHRS and CDR2 is YFSETQ in the germline V gene. Here the CDR3 reads CASSLGGSVLFHEKLFF. CDR3 nucleotides: TGCGCCAGCAGCTTGGGGGGGTCAGTGTTATTTCATGAAAAACTGTTTTTT.

This clone occurred a few times. The chain combines TRBV2 with TRBJ1-3, with D maybe TRBD1 (5 bases). Trimming shortened V by 4 bases and J by 0 bases, and 13 bases separated the two germline ends. The CDR3 runs to 16 residues. The germline V gene encodes CDR1 SNHLY and CDR2 FYNNEI. CDR3: CASSVEGLVSGNTIYF. For the CDR3, the DNA is TGTGCCAGCAGTGTCGAGGGGCTCGTCTCTGGAAACACCATATATTTT.

This rearrangement joins TRBV6-2 or TRBV6-3 to TRBJ2-3; D unclear. Trimming pared 2 bases from V and 2 bases from J, leaving 11 bases between. This CDR3 spans 15 amino acids. CDR1 is MNHEY and CDR2 is SVGEGT in the germline V gene. CDR3 sequence (DNA): TGTGCCAGCAGTTACCGGGCGGAACCCACAGATACGCAGTATTTT. Amino acids: CASSYRAEPTDTQYF.

V and J are TRBV7-9 and TRBJ2-5, with 7 bases fitting TRBD1. The CDR3 sequence is 14 residues long. The junction had 8 bases not matched to a gene; V was cut back by 5 bases and J by 5 bases. CDR1 is SEHNR, CDR2 FQNEAQ, per germline (reference sequence). The CDR3 DNA reads as TGTGCCAGCAGCCTAGGGGGCCAGGCCGAGACCCAGTACTTC. The encoded protein is CASSLGGQAETQYF.

This clone was recorded a few times. V and J are TRBV4-2 and TRBJ2-1; 15 bases match TRBD2. The ends lost 2 bases at V and 4 bases at J; junction bases unmatched: 3. The CDR3 is 17 residues long. Germline CDR1 is LGHNA and CDR2 is YNFKEQ. CDR3 in amino acids: CASSQSGLAGGYNEQFF. The CDR3 region has the DNA TGTGCCAGCAGCCAAAGCGGACTAGCGGGAGGGTACAATGAGCAGTTCTTC.

The rearrangement joins TRBV14 to TRBJ2-7; D is unresolved. CDR1 SGHDN and CDR2 FVKESK come from the germline V gene. The CDR3 is 14 residues long. Trimming cost V 1 base and J 1 base, with 8 bases left between them. The CDR3 here is CASSQVYGSYEQYF. In nucleotides, the CDR3 is TGTGCCAGCAGCCAAGTATACGGTTCCTACGAGCAGTACTTC.

The CDR3 loop reads CAGGHTLSTEAFF. The CDR3 bases are TGTGCCGGGGGACACACCTTGAGCACTGAAGCTTTCTTT. The genes are TRBV6-5 and TRBJ1-1, with a tentative D call TRBD1 (6 bases). Trimming removed 11 bases from V and 4 bases from J, with 17 bases in between. CDR3 length: 13 residues. Germline V CDR1 and CDR2: MNHEY, SVGAGI.

This clone was observed once. The chain is built from TRBV28 and TRBJ1-5; 7 bases are a match to TRBD1. CDR3 length: 14 amino acids. Looked up from germline, CDR1 is MDHEN and CDR2 is SYDVKM. The junction had 8 bases not matched to a gene; V was cut back by 6 bases and J by 6 bases. CDR3 nucleotide sequence: TGTGCCAGCAGAGATGACAGGGCAGGTCAGCCCCAGCATTTT. Its translation is CASRDDRAGQPQHF.

The V gene is TRBV6-6, the J gene TRBJ2-3, with D perhaps matching TRBD1 (5 bases). V lost 3 bases to trimming and J lost 4 bases, with 17 bases between them. This CDR3 comprises 16 residues. Germline-derived CDR1 and CDR2 are MNHNY and SVGAGI (reference sequence). The CDR3 nucleotides are TGTGCCAGCAGTTATAGCAGGGTTGGTGGGGCAGATACGCAGTATTTT. It codes for CASSYSRVGGADTQYF.

The V call is TRBV28, the J call TRBJ2-2, with TRBD2 matching over 9 bases. From germline, CDR1 is MDHEN and CDR2 SYDVKM. J was trimmed by 7 bases and V by 6 bases; bases with no gene match: 21. The CDR3 consists of 19 residues. CDR3 nucleotides: TGTGCCAGCAGCAGTTTAACCTTCCTTCTAGCGGGGATGGTCGGGGAGCTGTTTTTT. Protein: CASSSLTFLLAGMVGELFF.

By its share, this clone is medium-sized. The chain couples TRBV3-1 (or the pseudogene TRBV3-2) to TRBJ1-6; 7 bases agree with TRBD1. CDR1 is LGHDT, CDR2 YNNKEL, per germline (reference sequence). The J segment lost 5 bases and the V segment lost 7 bases, leaving 5 bases of the junction unmatched. The CDR3 runs 14 residues. CDR3 region: CASNPGQNNSPLHF. The CDR3 DNA reads as TGTGCCAGCAACCCGGGACAGAATAATTCACCCCTCCACTTT.

This clone was detected a few times. Within the sample, other DNA sequences also encode this same CDR3. The J gene is TRBJ2-2, the V gene TRBV18; maybe TRBD2 (5 bases). Germline V gene data show CDR1 as KGHSH and CDR2 as LQKENI. CDR3 length: 12 residues. Deletions cut 3 bases from V and 7 bases from J, with 6 bases between. The CDR3 sequence: CASSPAGGELFF. The CDR3 DNA follows: TGTGCCAGCTCACCCGCGGGCGGGGAGCTGTTTTTT.

About this clone itself: Distinct nucleotide sequences in the sample also encode this CDR3. This CDR3 is CASSPAGGELFF. In DNA form, the CDR3 reads TGTGCCAGCTCACCAGCGGGAGGGGAGCTGTTTTTT. This sequence joins TRBV18 and TRBJ2-2; a weak D match, TRBD2 (6 bases). The V end was cut by 2 bases, the J end by 8 bases, with 6 bases between. The CDR3 has 12 residues. The germline V gene has CDR1 KGHSH and CDR2 LQKENI.

The rearrangement joins TRBV28 to TRBJ2-1; D gene ambiguous. The CDR3 loop spans 13 amino acids. CDR1 MDHEN and CDR2 SYDVKM come from the germline V gene. V was shortened by 6 bases and J by 4 bases, with 10 bases between the two germline ends. The CDR3 loop is CASSPASYNEQFF. The CDR3 coding sequence is TGTGCCAGCAGCCCGGCCTCTTACAATGAGCAGTTCTTC.

There are a few counts of this clone. The J gene is TRBJ1-4, the V gene TRBV3-1 (or the pseudogene TRBV3-2); D is unclear. CDR1 is LGHDT, CDR2 YNNKEL, per germline (reference sequence). The CDR3 is 12 amino acids. V lost 4 bases to trimming and J lost 6 bases, with 6 bases between them. In nucleotides, the CDR3 is TGTGCCAGCAGCCCGCAAGATGAAAAACTGTTTTTT. Protein: CASSPQDEKLFF.

V usage is TRBV7-2 and J usage is TRBJ2-3; 10 bases are a match to TRBD2. From germline, CDR1 is SGHTA and CDR2 FQGNSA. CDR3 size: 16 residues. Trimming at V came to 2 bases and at J to 1 base, leaving 3 bases not matched to a gene. CDR3 nucleotides: TGTGCCAGCAGCTTACTGCTAGCGGGGGGCACAGATACGCAGTATTTT. Translating it yields CASSLLLAGGTDTQYF.

The V gene is TRBV9, the J gene TRBJ2-1; 12 bases agree with TRBD2. Trimming at V came to 4 bases and at J to 9 bases, leaving 5 bases not matched to a gene. The CDR3 loop spans 14 amino acids. Germline values: CDR1 SGDLS, CDR2 YYNGEE. The CDR3 DNA reads as TGTGCCAGCAGCTTCAGGACTAGCGGGACTGAGCAGTTCTTC. Encoded protein: CASSFRTSGTEQFF.

This chain links TRBV7-2 with TRBJ2-5, with 10 bases that match TRBD1. This CDR3 is 15 amino acids long. Germline lookup yields CDR1 SGHTA and CDR2 FQGNSA. The trim removed 5 bases at V and 4 bases at J, leaving 7 bases unmatched. This CDR3 reads CASSIGDRGAETQYF. The DNA of the CDR3 is TGTGCCAGCAGCATAGGGGACAGGGGAGCAGAGACCCAGTACTTC.

V is TRBV28 and J is TRBJ1-5; D call uncertain. Germline lookup yields CDR1 MDHEN and CDR2 SYDVKM. The CDR3 extends over 13 amino acids. The germline V and J ends were trimmed by 2 bases and 0 bases, with 2 bases remaining between them. The CDR3 protein is CASSLGSNQPQHF. In DNA form, the CDR3 reads TGTGCCAGCAGTTTAGGTAGCAATCAGCCCCAGCATTTT.

The genes are TRBV6-5 and TRBJ1-1; no definite D call. CDR1 and CDR2 (germline): MNHEY, SVGAGI. The CDR3 totals 14 residues. V lost 2 bases and J lost 1, with 8 bases in between. The CDR3 DNA reads as TGTGCCAGCAGTTACGGTGGGTGGAACACTGAAGCTTTCTTT. Translation gives CASSYGGWNTEAFF.

This sequence joins TRBV7-2 and TRBJ1-2; D unresolved. The CDR3 consists of 13 residues. CDR1 and CDR2 (germline): SGHTA, FQGNSA. V was trimmed by 2 bases and J by 0 bases, leaving 4 bases between them. DNA of the CDR3: TGTGCCAGCAGCTTAAACGCTAACTATGGCTACACCTTC. It is translated as CASSLNANYGYTF.